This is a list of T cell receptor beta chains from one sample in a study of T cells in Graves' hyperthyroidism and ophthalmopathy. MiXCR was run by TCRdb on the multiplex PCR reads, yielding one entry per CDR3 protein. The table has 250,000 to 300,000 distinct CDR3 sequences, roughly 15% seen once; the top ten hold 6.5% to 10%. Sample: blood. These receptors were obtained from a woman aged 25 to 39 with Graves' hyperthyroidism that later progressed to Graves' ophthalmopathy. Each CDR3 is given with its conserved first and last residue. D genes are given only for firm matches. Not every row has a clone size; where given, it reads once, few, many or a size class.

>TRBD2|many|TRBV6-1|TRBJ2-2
CASRGTSGRANTGELFF
TGTGCCAGCAGAGGGACTAGCGGGAGGGCGAACACCGGGGAGCTGTTTTTT
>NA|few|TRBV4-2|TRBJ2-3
CASSQDSETSTDTQYF
TGTGCCAGCAGCCAAGATTCTGAGACTAGCACAGATACGCAGTATTTT
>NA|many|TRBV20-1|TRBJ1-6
CSAREAQGQNSPLHF
TGCAGTGCTAGAGAGGCACAGGGTCAGAATTCACCCCTCCACTTT
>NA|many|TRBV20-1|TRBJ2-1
CSARQNSYNEQFF
TGCAGTGCTAGACAGAACTCCTACAATGAGCAGTTCTTC
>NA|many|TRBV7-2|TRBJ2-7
CASSLFRGDYEQYF
TGTGCCAGCAGCTTATTCAGGGGGGACTACGAGCAGTACTTC
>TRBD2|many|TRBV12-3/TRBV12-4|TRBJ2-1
CASSVVGEGPYSEQFF
TGTGCCAGCAGTGTGGTAGGGGAGGGCCCCTATAGTGAGCAGTTCTTC
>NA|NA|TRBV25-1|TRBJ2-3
CASSPPGAEDTQYF
TGTGCCAGCAGTCCCCCAGGGGCTGAGGATACGCAGTATTTT
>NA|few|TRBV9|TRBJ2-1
CASTDAYNEQFF
TGTGCCAGCACCGACGCCTACAATGAGCAGTTCTTC
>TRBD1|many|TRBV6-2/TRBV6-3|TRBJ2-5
CASRDRSIQETQYF
TGTGCCAGCAGGGACAGGTCCATTCAAGAGACCCAGTACTTC
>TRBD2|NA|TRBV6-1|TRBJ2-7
CASLSGESYEQYF
TGTGCCAGCCTTAGCGGGGAGTCCTACGAGCAGTACTTC
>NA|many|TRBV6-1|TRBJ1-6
CASRGGHNSPLHF
TGTGCCAGCAGAGGGGGGCATAATTCACCCCTCCACTTT
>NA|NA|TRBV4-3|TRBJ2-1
CASSPTQWGEQFF
TGCGCCAGCAGCCCAACCCAGTGGGGTGAGCAGTTCTTC
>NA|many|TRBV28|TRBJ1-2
CASGWDRLVNYGYTF
TGTGCCAGCGGCTGGGACCGCCTTGTTAACTATGGCTACACCTTC
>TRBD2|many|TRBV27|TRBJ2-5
CASRSLAGVRETQYF
TGTGCCAGCCGATCACTAGCGGGAGTCAGGGAGACCCAGTACTTC
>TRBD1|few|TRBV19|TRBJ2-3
CASSTGTGFRVDTQYF
TGTGCCAGTAGTACCGGGACAGGTTTCCGGGTAGATACGCAGTATTTT
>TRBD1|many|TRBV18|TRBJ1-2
CASSPDRANYGYTF
TGTGCCAGCTCGCCCGACAGGGCTAACTATGGCTACACCTTC
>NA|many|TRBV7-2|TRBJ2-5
CASSFGAWDETQYF
TGTGCCAGCAGCTTCGGAGCGTGGGACGAGACCCAGTACTTC
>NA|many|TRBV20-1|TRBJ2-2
CSAKSGNTGELFF
TGCAGTGCTAAAAGCGGGAACACCGGGGAGCTGTTTTTT
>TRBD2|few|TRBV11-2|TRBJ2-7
CASSMTSGAGDFEQYF
TGCGCCAGCAGCATGACCTCAGGAGCGGGAGACTTCGAGCAGTACTTC
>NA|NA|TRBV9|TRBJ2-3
CASSVTGEEDTQYF
TGTGCCAGCAGCGTGACGGGAGAAGAAGATACGCAGTATTTT
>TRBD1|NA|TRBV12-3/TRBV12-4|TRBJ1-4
CASRQGLGKLFF
TGTGCCAGCAGACAGGGGTTGGGAAAACTGTTTTTT
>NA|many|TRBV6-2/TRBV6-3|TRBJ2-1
CASSSLVDNEQFF
TGTGCCAGCAGTTCCTTGGTCGACAATGAGCAGTTCTTC
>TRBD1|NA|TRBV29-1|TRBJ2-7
CSVGTGETYGQYF
TGCAGCGTGGGGACAGGGGAAACCTACGGGCAGTACTTC
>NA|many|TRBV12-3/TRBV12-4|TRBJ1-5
CASTLRGVQPQHF
TGTGCCAGCACCCTTCGAGGGGTTCAGCCCCAGCATTTT
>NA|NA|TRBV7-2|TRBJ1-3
CASSPGSPGRYSGNTIYF
TGTGCCAGCAGCCCAGGGAGCCCAGGGAGGTACTCTGGAAACACCATATATTTT
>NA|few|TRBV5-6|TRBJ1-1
CASSLISAGLLNTEAFF
TGTGCCAGCAGCTTGATCTCCGCGGGGCTGTTGAACACTGAAGCTTTCTTT
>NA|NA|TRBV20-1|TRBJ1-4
CSATRVINEKLFF
TGCAGTGCTACCCGAGTAATTAATGAAAAACTGTTTTTT
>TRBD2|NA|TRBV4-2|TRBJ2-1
CASSQELSGTYNEQFF
TGTGCCAGCAGCCAAGAGCTGAGCGGGACCTACAATGAGCAGTTCTTC
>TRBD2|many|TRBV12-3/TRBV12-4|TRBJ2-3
CASSSPGLASPDTQYF
TGTGCCAGCAGTTCCCCGGGACTAGCGTCCCCAGATACGCAGTATTTT
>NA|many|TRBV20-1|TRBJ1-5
CSVNYGGAYNQPQHF
TGCAGTGTTAACTACGGGGGGGCCTACAATCAGCCCCAGCATTTT
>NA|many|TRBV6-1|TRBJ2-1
CATSPQGNNEQFF
TGTGCCACCTCCCCCCAGGGGAACAATGAGCAGTTCTTC
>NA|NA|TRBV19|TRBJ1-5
CASSIFTGTPYSNQPQHF
TGTGCCAGTAGTATTTTTACAGGGACACCTTATAGCAATCAGCCCCAGCATTTT
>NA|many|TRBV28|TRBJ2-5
CASSLALSSRTQYF
TGTGCCAGCAGTTTAGCCCTATCCAGTCGGACCCAGTACTTC
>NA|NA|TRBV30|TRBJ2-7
CAWSVPPSPEQYF
TGTGCCTGGAGTGTACCCCCCTCTCCCGAGCAGTACTTC
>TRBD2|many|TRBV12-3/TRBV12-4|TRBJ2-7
CASRGLAGVNEQYF
TGTGCCAGCAGGGGACTAGCGGGAGTAAACGAGCAGTACTTC
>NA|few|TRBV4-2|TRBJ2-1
CASSQDHATQYNEQFF
TGTGCCAGCAGCCAAGATCACGCTACTCAATACAATGAGCAGTTCTTC
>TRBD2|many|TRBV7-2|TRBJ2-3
CASGLAGGRADTQYF
TGTGCCAGCGGACTAGCGGGAGGGCGAGCGGATACGCAGTATTTT
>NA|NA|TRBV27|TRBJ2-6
CASRGEYSGANVLTF
TGTGCCAGCAGGGGGGAATACTCTGGGGCCAACGTCCTGACTTTC
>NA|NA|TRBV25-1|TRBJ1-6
CASSEGPGALHF
TGTGCCAGCAGCGAGGGCCCAGGCGCCCTCCACTTT
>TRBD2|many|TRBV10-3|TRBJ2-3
CAIGGLAGGADTQYF
TGTGCCATCGGGGGACTAGCGGGAGGTGCAGATACGCAGTATTTT
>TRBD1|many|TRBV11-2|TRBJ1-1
CASSFRDRVKTEAFF
TGTGCCAGCAGCTTCCGCGACAGGGTAAAGACTGAAGCTTTCTTT
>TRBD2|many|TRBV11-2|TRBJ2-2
CASSFYSGINTGELFF
TGTGCCAGCAGCTTCTATAGCGGGATAAACACCGGGGAGCTGTTTTTT
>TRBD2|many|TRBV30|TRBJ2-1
CAWTAWGAGGSNEQFF
TGTGCCTGGACCGCCTGGGGGGCGGGAGGATCCAATGAGCAGTTCTTC
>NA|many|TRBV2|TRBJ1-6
CASSDMTEQYNSPLHF
TGTGCCAGCAGTGATATGACAGAACAATATAATTCACCCCTCCACTTT
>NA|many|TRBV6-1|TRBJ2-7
CASSDRVYEQYF
TGTGCCAGCAGCGATCGCGTCTACGAGCAGTACTTC
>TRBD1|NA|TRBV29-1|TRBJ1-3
CSVAWDRVSGNTIYF
TGCAGCGTTGCCTGGGACAGGGTCTCTGGAAACACCATATATTTT
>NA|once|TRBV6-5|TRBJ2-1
CASSYLDGGLYNEQFF
TGTGCCAGCAGTTATCTGGACGGGGGGCTGTACAATGAGCAGTTCTTC
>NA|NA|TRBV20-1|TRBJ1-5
CSAIDRNSNQPQHF
TGCAGTGCTATTGACAGGAATAGCAATCAGCCCCAGCATTTT
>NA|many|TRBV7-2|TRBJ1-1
CASSGPQGAFF
TGTGCCAGCAGCGGACCCCAGGGAGCTTTCTTT
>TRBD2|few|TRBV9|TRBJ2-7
CASSSQASGRAHEQYF
TGTGCCAGCAGCTCTCAAGCTAGCGGGAGAGCGCACGAGCAGTACTTC
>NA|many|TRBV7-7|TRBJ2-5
CASSLAETGTGTQYF
TGTGCTAGCAGCTTAGCGGAAACAGGGACCGGGACCCAGTACTTC
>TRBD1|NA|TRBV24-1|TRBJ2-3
CATSDPGQLDTQYF
TGTGCCACCAGTGATCCGGGACAGCTAGATACGCAGTATTTT
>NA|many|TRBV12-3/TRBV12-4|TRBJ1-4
CASSNRATNEKLFF
TGTGCCAGCAGCAACAGGGCAACTAATGAAAAACTGTTTTTT
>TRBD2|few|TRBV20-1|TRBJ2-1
CSARDLAGYNNEQFF
TGCAGTGCTAGAGACCTAGCGGGGTATAACAATGAGCAGTTCTTC